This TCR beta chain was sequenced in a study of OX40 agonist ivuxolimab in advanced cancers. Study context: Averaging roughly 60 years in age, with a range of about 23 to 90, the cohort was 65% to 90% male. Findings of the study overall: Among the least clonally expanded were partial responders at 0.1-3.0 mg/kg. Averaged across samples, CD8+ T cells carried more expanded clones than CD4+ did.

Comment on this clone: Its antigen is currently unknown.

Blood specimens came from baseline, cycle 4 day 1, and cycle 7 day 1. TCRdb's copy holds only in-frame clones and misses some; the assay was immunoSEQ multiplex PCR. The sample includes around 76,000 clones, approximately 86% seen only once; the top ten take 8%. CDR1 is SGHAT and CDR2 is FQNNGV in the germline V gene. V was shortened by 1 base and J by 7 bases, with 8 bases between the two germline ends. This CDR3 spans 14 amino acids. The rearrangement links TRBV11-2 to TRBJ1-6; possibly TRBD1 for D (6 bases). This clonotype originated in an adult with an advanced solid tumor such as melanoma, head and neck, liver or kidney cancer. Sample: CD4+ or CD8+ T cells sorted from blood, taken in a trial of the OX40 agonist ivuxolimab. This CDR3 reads CASSLGTANSPLHF. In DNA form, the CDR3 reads TGTGCCAGCAGCTTAGGGACAGCCAATTCACCCCTCCACTTT.